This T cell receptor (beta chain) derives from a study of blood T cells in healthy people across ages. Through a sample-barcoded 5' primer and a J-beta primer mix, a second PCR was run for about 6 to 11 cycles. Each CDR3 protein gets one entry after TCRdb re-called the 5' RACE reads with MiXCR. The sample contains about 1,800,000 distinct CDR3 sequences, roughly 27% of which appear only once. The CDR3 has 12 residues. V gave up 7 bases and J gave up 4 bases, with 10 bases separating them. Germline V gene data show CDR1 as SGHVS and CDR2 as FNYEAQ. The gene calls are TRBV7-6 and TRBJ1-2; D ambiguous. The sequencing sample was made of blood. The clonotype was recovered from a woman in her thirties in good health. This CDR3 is CASTLGTYGYTF. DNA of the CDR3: TGTGCCAGCACCCTCGGAACCTATGGCTACACCTTC.